This TCR beta chain came from a study of memory CD4+ T cells and cytomegalovirus serostatus. Single viable CD3+CD4+CD8-CD45RO+ cells were sorted as the memory CD4+ T cells. There are 12 residues in the CDR3. Deletions cut 3 bases from V and 1 base from J, with 3 bases between. Germline-derived CDR1 and CDR2 are LGHNA and YNFKEQ. Clones were read by immunoSEQ multiplex PCR, and TCRdb kept only the in-frame ones, dropping some. The sample has tens of thousands of clones; 82% are singletons. Specimen: memory CD4+ T cells from blood. This sequence was found in an adult in good health and CMV-seronegative. The chain has TRBV4-2 and TRBJ1-1; unclear D gene. CDR3 bases: TGTGCCAGCAGCCAGACGAACACTGAAGCTTTCTTT. Translated: CASSQTNTEAFF.